These 17 T cell receptor beta chains originate from one sample sequenced in a study of response to subunit inactivated influenza vaccine. TCRdb passed the RT-PCR reads through MiXCR, listing each CDR3 protein once. The sample records more than 700,000 distinct CDR3 sequences, over 20% being singletons. The input for sequencing was PBMCs from blood, taken around 5 days after vaccination. The receptor set was obtained from a man over 45 who received an inactivated influenza vaccine.

The chain is built from TRBV12-3 or TRBV12-4 and TRBJ1-1; D call uncertain. The length of the CDR3 is 16 residues. V was trimmed by 3 bases and J by 1 base, leaving 15 bases between them. CDR3 amino acids: CASSFRHGRRNTEAFF. CDR3 DNA: TGTGCCAGCAGTTTTAGACACGGGAGGAGGAACACTGAAGCTTTCTTT.

This clonotype has a count of ten or more. The chain recombines TRBV7-2 with TRBJ2-1, with a tentative D call TRBD2 (6 bases). V lost 7 bases, J lost 5 bases, and 15 bases lay in between. From germline, CDR1 is SGHTA and CDR2 FQGNSA. The CDR3 is 14 residues long. CDR3 residues: CASKAGGADNEQFF. CDR3 in DNA: TGTGCCAGCAAAGCGGGCGGGGCGGACAATGAGCAGTTCTTC.

V and J are TRBV11-2 and TRBJ2-3; 7 bases are shared with TRBD2. With 3 bases clipped from V and 4 bases from J, the junction kept 7 bases outside the gene matches. The CDR3 extends over 15 amino acids. Germline CDR1 and CDR2: SGHAT and FQNNGV. Here the CDR3 reads CASSLVGGRADTQYF. In DNA, the CDR3 is TGTGCCAGCAGCTTGGTGGGAGGGAGGGCAGATACGCAGTATTTT.

This chain joins TRBV9 and TRBJ1-1, with D possibly TRBD1 on 5 matching bases. Trimming left V 3 bases short and J 2 bases short, with 11 bases between. The CDR3 covers 14 residues. Germline loops: CDR1 SGDLS, CDR2 YYNGEE. The CDR3 loop reads CASSDGQPNTEAFF. CDR3 nucleotides: TGTGCCAGCAGCGATGGACAACCAAACACTGAAGCTTTCTTT.

The sample holds a few counts of this clonotype. The V gene is TRBV5-1, the J gene TRBJ2-7; either TRBD1 or TRBD2 may fit D (6 bases each). V dropped 4 bases and J dropped 2 bases, with 10 bases sitting between them. Germline CDR1 is SGHRS and CDR2 is YFSETQ. CDR3 size: 13 residues. As DNA, the CDR3 is TGCGCCAGCAGCCGCGGGACACCCTACGAGCAGTACTTC. It is translated as CASSRGTPYEQYF. The full variable domain, in which reference TRBV5-1 and TRBJ2-7 provide the parts outside the CDR3, is KAGVTQTPRYLIKTRGQQVTLSCSPISGHRSVSWYQQTPGQGLQFLFEYFSETQRNKGNFPGRFSGRQFSNSRSEMNVSTLELGDSALYLCASSRGTPYEQYFGPGTRLTVT.

A word on this clonotype: Given a much more abundant clone one base away, this may be a read error. The chain has TRBV7-9 and TRBJ2-5, with D uncertain. This CDR3 contains 14 residues. V lost 10 bases and J lost 0, with 15 bases in between. Germline CDR1 is SEHNR and CDR2 is FQNEAQ (reference sequence). This chain's CDR3 is CANGPVPYQETQYF. CDR3 coding DNA: TGTGCCAACGGGCCCGTGCCGTACCAAGAGACCCAGTACTTC.

V gene TRBV18 combines with J gene TRBJ2-6; tentatively, D is TRBD1 (6 bases). Germline loops: CDR1 KGHSH, CDR2 LQKENI. This CDR3 is built from 17 residues. The V and J ends lost 2 bases and 2 bases respectively, with 13 bases between them. CDR3 in amino acids: CASSPEHYRAGANVLTF. In DNA form, the CDR3 reads TGTGCCAGCTCACCAGAGCATTACAGGGCTGGGGCCAACGTCCTGACTTTC. Looking up the rest from reference TRBV18 and TRBJ2-6 gives the full variable domain: NAGVMQNPRHLVRRRGQEARLRCSPMKGHSHVYWYRQLPEEGLKFMVYLQKENIIDESGMPKERFSAEFPKEGPSILRIQQVVRGDSAAYFCASSPEHYRAGANVLTFGAGSRLTVL.

V is TRBV12-3 or TRBV12-4 and J is TRBJ1-2; tentative D call: TRBD1 (5 bases). This CDR3 comprises 14 residues. Trimming shortened V by 5 bases and J by 1 base, and 11 bases separated the two germline ends. CDR3 sequence: CASSVAGHNYGYTF. CDR3 nucleotide sequence: TGTGCCAGCAGTGTTGCAGGGCATAACTATGGCTACACCTTC.

This clonotype has only a few counts. V usage is TRBV7-9 and J usage is TRBJ2-1, with 9 bases that match TRBD2. With 2 bases clipped from V and 9 bases from J, the junction kept 5 bases outside the gene matches. The germline CDR1 and CDR2 sequences are SEHNR and FQNEAQ (reference sequence). CDR3 length equals 14 residues. The chain's CDR3 is CASSLSGTSSEQFF. CDR3 bases: TGTGCCAGCAGCTTATCGGGGACTAGCAGTGAGCAGTTCTTC.

Of note for this clonotype: Relative to the germline gene, one junction end is altered; a read error may explain this. The rearrangement links TRBV28 to TRBJ1-2, with D hard to call. The CDR3 totals 14 residues. Germline V gives CDR1 MDHEN, CDR2 SYDVKM. The DNA for the CDR3 is TGTGCCAGCAGTTCGACGGTCTCTAACTATGGCTACACCTTT. It specifies CASSSTVSNYGYTF.

This clonotype was observed a handful of times. V gene TRBV7-2 combines with J gene TRBJ2-5; D may be TRBD1 (6 bases). CDR3 length equals 16 residues. V was trimmed by 0 bases and J by 4 bases, leaving 15 bases between them. Looked up from germline, CDR1 is SGHTA and CDR2 is FQGNSA. In nucleotides, the CDR3 is TGTGCCAGCAGCTTAGCGATGGTCCAGGGGAGAGAGACCCAGTACTTC. It specifies CASSLAMVQGRETQYF.

This chain uses TRBV6-1 with TRBJ1-1; D not resolved. Germline assignment: CDR1 MNHNS and CDR2 SASEGT. Trimming took off 6 bases at V and 2 bases at J, with 13 bases between the two ends. The CDR3 totals 14 residues. CDR3 sequence: CASRPTSPNTEAFF. For the CDR3, the DNA is TGTGCCAGCAGACCTACCTCCCCTAACACTGAAGCTTTCTTT.

This clonotype was observed a few times. This chain links TRBV12-3 or TRBV12-4 with TRBJ2-5; D tentatively fits TRBD1 or TRBD2 (6 bases each). V was pared by 3 bases and J by 5 bases, with 13 bases between. CDR3 size: 14 residues. CDR3 protein: CASSFVGGRETQYF. The CDR3 DNA is TGTGCCAGCAGTTTTGTCGGGGGCCGGGAGACCCAGTACTTC.

The chain recombines TRBV11-2 with TRBJ2-4; D possibly corresponds to TRBD1 (6 bases). V lost 0 bases and J lost 3, with 15 bases in between. This CDR3 is built from 17 residues. The germline gives CDR1 SGHAT, CDR2 FQNNGV. The CDR3 DNA follows: TGTGCCAGCAGCTTAGATTTCCCTTCAGGGGACAAAAACATTCAGTACTTC. This sequence encodes CASSLDFPSGDKNIQYF.

CDR3 sequence reads: CSASPSGGFSYEQYF. The CDR3 coding sequence is TGCAGTGCTAGCCCTTCGGGCGGATTCTCCTACGAGCAGTACTTC. This rearrangement joins TRBV20-1 to TRBJ2-7; D remains unclear. This CDR3 is 15 amino acids long. Germline V gives CDR1 DFQATT, CDR2 SNEGSKA (reference sequence). Trimming pared 3 bases from V and 0 bases from J, leaving 15 bases between.

This clonotype was detected a few times. This rearrangement joins TRBV24-1 to TRBJ2-7; D is possibly TRBD2 (5 bases). The CDR3 is 13 residues long. Germline CDR1 and CDR2: KGHDR and SFDVKD. The germline V and J ends were trimmed by 9 bases and 2 bases, with 13 bases remaining between them. As DNA, the CDR3 is TGTGCCACCTCCGGGGAGATCCCCTACGAGCAGTACTTC. Residues: CATSGEIPYEQYF.

This clonotype has only a few counts. The chain is built from TRBV18 and TRBJ2-2; D possibly corresponds to TRBD1 (5 bases). The CDR3 is 15 residues long. Germline values: CDR1 KGHSH, CDR2 LQKENI. V lost 3 bases to trimming and J lost 0 bases, with 8 bases between them. The DNA of the CDR3 is TGTGCCAGCTCACCGTGGACAACGAACACCGGGGAGCTGTTTTTT. Its protein is CASSPWTTNTGELFF.